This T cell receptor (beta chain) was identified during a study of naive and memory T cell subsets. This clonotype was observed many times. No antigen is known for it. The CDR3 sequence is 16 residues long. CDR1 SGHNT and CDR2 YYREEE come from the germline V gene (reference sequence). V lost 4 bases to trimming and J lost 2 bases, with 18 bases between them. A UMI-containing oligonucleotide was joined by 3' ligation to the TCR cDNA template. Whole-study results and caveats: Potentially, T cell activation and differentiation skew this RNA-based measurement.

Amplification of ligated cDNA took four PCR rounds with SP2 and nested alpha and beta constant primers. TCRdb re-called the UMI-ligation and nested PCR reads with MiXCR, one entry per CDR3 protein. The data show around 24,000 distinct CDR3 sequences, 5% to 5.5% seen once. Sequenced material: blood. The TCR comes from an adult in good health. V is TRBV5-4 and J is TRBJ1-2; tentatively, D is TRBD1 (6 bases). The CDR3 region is CASSLSGEGANYGYTF. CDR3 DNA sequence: TGTGCCAGCAGCCTCTCAGGGGAAGGGGCGAACTATGGCTACACCTTC.